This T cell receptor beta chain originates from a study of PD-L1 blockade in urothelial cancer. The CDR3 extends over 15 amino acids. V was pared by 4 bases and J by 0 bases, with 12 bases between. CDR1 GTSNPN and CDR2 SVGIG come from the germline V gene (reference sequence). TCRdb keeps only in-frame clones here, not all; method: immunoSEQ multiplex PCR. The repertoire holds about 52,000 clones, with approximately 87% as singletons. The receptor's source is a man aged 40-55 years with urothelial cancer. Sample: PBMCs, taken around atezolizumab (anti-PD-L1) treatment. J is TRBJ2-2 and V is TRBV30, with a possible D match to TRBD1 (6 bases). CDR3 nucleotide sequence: TGTGCCTGGAAGACAGGAGTCGCGAACACCGGGGAGCTGTTTTTT. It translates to CAWKTGVANTGELFF.